The 5 T cell receptor beta chains below were found in one sample sequenced in a study of neurological immune-mediated disorders. TCRdb redid the calling of the 5' RACE reads with MiXCR, one entry per CDR3 protein. The sample holds approximately 26,000 distinct CDR3 sequences, roughly 2.7% seen once. The sample comprised PBMCs. These receptors were collected from a woman aged 45 to 65 with multiple sclerosis.

This clonotype was seen only a few times. V gene TRBV20-1 combines with J gene TRBJ2-7; D uncertain. Germline V CDR1 and CDR2: DFQATT, SNEGSKA (reference sequence). CDR3 size: 12 residues. The V end was cut by 0 bases, the J end by 0 bases, with 3 bases between. The CDR3 coding sequence is TGCAGTGCTAGAGAGAGCTCCTACGAGCAGTACTTC. Protein sequence: CSARESSYEQYF.

The chain carries TRBV4-2 and TRBJ2-7, with 9 bases that match TRBD1. Germline trimming cut 6 bases from V and 2 bases from J; bases unmatched to any gene: 8. The CDR3 is 15 residues long. Germline V gives CDR1 LGHNA, CDR2 YNFKEQ. The CDR3 loop reads CASSLDGTGTYEQYF. The CDR3 nucleotides read TGTGCCAGCAGTCTAGACGGGACAGGGACCTACGAGCAGTACTTC.

This clonotype was picked up many times. The chain links TRBV4-2 to TRBJ1-2, with 7 positions matching TRBD1. With V trimmed by 4 bases and J by 2 bases, 7 bases remained unmatched. Germline CDR1 reads LGHNA; CDR2 reads YNFKEQ. The CDR3 spans 15 residues. The CDR3 is CASSRPGQNNYGYTF. The CDR3 DNA reads as TGTGCCAGCAGCCGACCGGGACAGAACAACTATGGCTACACCTTC.

This clonotype occurred many times. V and J are TRBV5-1 and TRBJ2-5, with 7 bases lining up with TRBD1. The ends lost 4 bases at V and 2 bases at J; junction bases unmatched: 8. This CDR3 is built from 15 residues. Per germline, CDR1 SGHRS and CDR2 YFSETQ. DNA for the CDR3: TGCGCCAGCAGCCGGGACAGAGCGATTCAAGAGACCCAGTACTTC. It translates to CASSRDRAIQETQYF.

Within the sample, this clonotype is medium-sized (0.01 to 0.1%). The rearrangement uses TRBV5-1 and TRBJ1-1; D uncertain. The CDR3 totals 13 residues. From germline, CDR1 is SGHRS and CDR2 YFSETQ. The V gene lost 7 bases and the J gene lost 5 bases, with 15 bases spanning the gap. Here the CDR3 DNA reads TGCGCCAGCGGGAGTGCGGTTGGGACTGAAGCTTTCTTT. Protein sequence: CASGSAVGTEAFF.